This TCR beta chain was identified during a study of T cell responses to AZD1222 COVID-19 vaccine. The V end was cut by 3 bases, the J end by 10 bases, with 14 bases between. There are 13 residues in the CDR3. The V gene's germline CDR1 is SGDLS and CDR2 YYNGEE. Findings of the study overall: The sample set comprised mostly white British donors with more females, and clonal diversity was possibly underestimated. With dominance at 160-218 and 743-854, vaccine-associated CD4 TCRs spanned spike. Two AZD1222 administrations were followed by greater Spike-specific TCR breadth and depth.

A remark on this clone: Its antigen remains unidentified.

Sequencing used immunoSEQ multiplex PCR; TCRdb keeps in-frame clones, though not all of them. The table has under 100,000 clones, 80% to 90% seen once. Here the sequenced sample was peripheral blood, taken on day 0 of AZD1222 vaccination. This receptor was taken from an adult in good health. V and J are TRBV9 and TRBJ1-5, with no clear D. CDR3 residues: CASSGSGDGPQHF. The CDR3 nucleotides read TGTGCCAGCAGCGGGAGTGGGGATGGCCCCCAGCATTTT. The full variable domain, its missing parts supplied by reference TRBV9 and TRBJ1-5, is DSGVTQTPKHLITATGQRVTLRCSPRSGDLSVYWYQQSLDQGLQFLIQYYNGEERAKGNILERFSAQQFPDLHSELNLSSLELGDSALYFCASSGSGDGPQHFGDGTRLSIL.